The source of this T cell receptor (beta chain) is a study of blood T cell repertoires in COVID-19. The wider study: T cells, B-cell-depleted T cells, or PBMCs supplied cDNA or gDNA.

This CDR3 region has 16 residues. Assay: immunoSEQ multiplex PCR; the TCRdb copy retains only in-frame clones and omits some. There are 250,000 to 400,000 clones in the sample; about 87% occur only once, and about 5.7% lies in the top ten. Study members were between about 18 and 90 years old and lived in some 26 US regions. In assigning cohorts, the study relied on participant-reported clinical history. Cohort 3 donors counted as recovered after two negative PCRs, clearance, or resolved symptoms. This clone was counted a few times. This TCR derives from a woman aged 25 to 39 who had recovered from COVID-19. The sequenced material came from PBMCs or T cells enriched from blood (not recorded which). The chain joins TRBV1 to TRBJ1-5; TRBD1 is the table's D call, not checked against the DNA. TRBV1 is a pseudogene. This chain's CDR3 is CTSSQDRGHVGRPQHF. Here the CDR3 DNA reads TGCACCAGCAGCCAAGATAGGGGACACGTGGGGCGACCCCAGCATTTT.